This TCR beta chain was recovered during a study of cytomegalovirus exposure and HLA in healthy donors. Trimming left V 6 bases short and J 6 bases short, with 24 bases between. The CDR3 runs to 16 residues. Germline values: CDR1 MDHEN, CDR2 SYDVKM. As concerns this clone: The antigen remains unidentified.

Sequenced by immunoSEQ multiplex PCR; TCRdb stores in-frame clones only, minus some. The data contain hundreds of thousands of clones, about 86% of them singletons. Whole-study findings and limits: Reported performance of the classifier showed diagnosis of cytomegalovirus status with high specificity and sensitivity.

The chain uses TRBV28 and TRBJ2-7; a weak D match, TRBD1 (5 bases). This TCR derives from a man aged 18 to 29 in good health and CMV-seronegative. The sample was PBMCs. CDR3 sequence (DNA): TGTGCCAGCAGCTATCTGAAGCCATTTAGGACAACCGAGCAGTACTTC. This gives the protein CASSYLKPFRTTEQYF.